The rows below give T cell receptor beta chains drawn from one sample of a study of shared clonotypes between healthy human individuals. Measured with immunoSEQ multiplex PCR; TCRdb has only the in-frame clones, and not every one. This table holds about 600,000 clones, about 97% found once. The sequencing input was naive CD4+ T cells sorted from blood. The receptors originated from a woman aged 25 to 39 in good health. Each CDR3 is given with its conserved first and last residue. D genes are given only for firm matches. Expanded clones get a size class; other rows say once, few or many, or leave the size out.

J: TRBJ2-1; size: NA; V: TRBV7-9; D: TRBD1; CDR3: CASSWGGGQAGEQFF; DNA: TGTGCCAGCAGCTGGGGCGGAGGACAGGCCGGTGAGCAGTTCTTC
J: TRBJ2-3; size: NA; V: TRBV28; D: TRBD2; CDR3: CASSFLAGGPDTQYF; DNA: TGTGCCAGCAGTTTCCTAGCGGGAGGCCCAGATACGCAGTATTTT
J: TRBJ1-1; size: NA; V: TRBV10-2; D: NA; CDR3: CASSESPSITKAFF; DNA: TGCGCCAGCAGTGAGTCGCCCTCCATCACAAAAGCTTTCTTT
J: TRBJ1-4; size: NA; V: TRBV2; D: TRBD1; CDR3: CASSTQGEVYEKLFF; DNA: TGTGCCAGCAGCACACAGGGGGAGGTTTATGAAAAACTGTTTTTT
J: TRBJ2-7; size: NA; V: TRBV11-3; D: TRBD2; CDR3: CASSRGGGPPNEQYF; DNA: TGTGCCAGCAGCCGGGGGGGAGGCCCCCCGAACGAGCAGTACTTC
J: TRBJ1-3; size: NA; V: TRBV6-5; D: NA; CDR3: CASRDHSGNTIYF; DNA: TGTGCCAGCAGAGATCACTCTGGAAACACCATATATTTT
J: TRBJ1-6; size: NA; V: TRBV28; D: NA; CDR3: CASSPMGGSYNSPLHF; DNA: TGTGCCAGCAGTCCAATGGGCGGCTCCTATAATTCACCCCTCCACTTT
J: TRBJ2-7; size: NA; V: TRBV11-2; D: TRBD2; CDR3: CASSPRLAGARREQYF; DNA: TGTGCCAGCAGCCCAAGACTAGCGGGAGCTCGGAGGGAGCAGTACTTC
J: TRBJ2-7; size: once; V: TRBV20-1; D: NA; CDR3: CSATKNYEQYF; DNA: TGCAGTGCTACAAAGAATTACGAGCAGTACTTC
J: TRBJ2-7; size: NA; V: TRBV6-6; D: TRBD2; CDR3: CASSRPTSATYEQYF; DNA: TGTGCCAGCAGCCGTCCGACTAGCGCGACCTACGAGCAGTACTTC
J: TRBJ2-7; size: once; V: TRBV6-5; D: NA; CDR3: CASSYSFEQYF; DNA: TGTGCCAGCAGTTACTCCTTCGAGCAGTACTTC
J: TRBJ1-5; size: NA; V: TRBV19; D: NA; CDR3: CASSIEGTYQPQHF; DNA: TGTGCCAGTAGTATCGAGGGGACCTATCAGCCCCAGCATTTT
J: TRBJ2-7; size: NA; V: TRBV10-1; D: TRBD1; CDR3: CASSGRQGDEQYF; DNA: TGCGCCAGCAGTGGGCGACAGGGGGACGAGCAGTACTTC
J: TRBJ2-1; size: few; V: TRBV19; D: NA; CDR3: CASSIRRGNEQFF; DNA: TGTGCCAGTAGTATAAGGAGGGGCAATGAGCAGTTCTTC
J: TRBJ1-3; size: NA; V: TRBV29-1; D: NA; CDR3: CSATTSGNTIYF; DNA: TGCAGCGCTACGACTTCGGGGAACACCATATATTTT
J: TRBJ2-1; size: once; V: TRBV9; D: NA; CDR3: CASSVVTGDNEQFF; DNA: TGTGCCAGCAGCGTAGTTACGGGAGACAATGAGCAGTTCTTC
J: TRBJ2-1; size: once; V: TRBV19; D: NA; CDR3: CASRAHGLASPEQFF; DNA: TGTGCCAGTAGGGCCCATGGGCTAGCGAGCCCCGAGCAGTTCTTC
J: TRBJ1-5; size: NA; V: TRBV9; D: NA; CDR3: CASSGRNQPQHF; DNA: TGTGCCAGCAGCGGGCGGAATCAGCCCCAGCATTTT
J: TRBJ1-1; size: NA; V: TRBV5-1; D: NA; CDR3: CASSLATGYTEAFF; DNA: TGCGCCAGCAGCTTGGCTACAGGGTACACTGAAGCTTTCTTT
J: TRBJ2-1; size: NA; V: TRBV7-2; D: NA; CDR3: CASSPVWGRMEQFF; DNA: TGTGCCAGCAGTCCCGTCTGGGGGCGGATGGAGCAGTTCTTC
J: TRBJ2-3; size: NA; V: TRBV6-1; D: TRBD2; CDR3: CASSGRRGGYRRTDTQYF; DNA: TGTGCCAGCAGTGGGAGGCGGGGAGGGTATCGTAGGACAGATACGCAGTATTTT
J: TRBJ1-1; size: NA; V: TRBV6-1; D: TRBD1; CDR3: CASSSLDRVYAEAFF; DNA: TGTGCCAGCAGTTCGCTGGACAGGGTTTACGCTGAAGCTTTCTTT
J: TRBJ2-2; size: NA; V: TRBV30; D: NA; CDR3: CAWSRLVRAGELFF; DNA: TGTGCCTGGAGTCGACTAGTGAGGGCCGGGGAGCTGTTTTTT
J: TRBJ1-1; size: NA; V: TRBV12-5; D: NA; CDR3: CASGLVLGRDITEAFF; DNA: TGTGCTAGTGGTTTGGTACTAGGCAGGGACATCACTGAAGCTTTCTTT
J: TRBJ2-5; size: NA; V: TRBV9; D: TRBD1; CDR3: CASSVESLWDSLYQETQYF; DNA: TGTGCCAGCAGCGTAGAGAGCCTGTGGGACAGTTTATACCAAGAGACCCAGTACTTC
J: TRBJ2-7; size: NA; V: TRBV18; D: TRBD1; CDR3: CASSQRAGFEQGASDEQYF; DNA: TGTGCCAGCTCACAAAGGGCCGGATTTGAACAGGGGGCAAGCGACGAGCAGTACTTC
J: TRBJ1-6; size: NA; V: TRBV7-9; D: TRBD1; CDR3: CASSRQGADSPLHF; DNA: TGTGCCAGCAGCAGACAGGGGGCTGATTCACCCCTCCACTTT
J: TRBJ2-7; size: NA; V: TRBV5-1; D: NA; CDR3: CASSLGVASGEQYF; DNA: TGCGCCAGCAGCTTGGGGGTGGCTTCTGGCGAGCAGTACTTC
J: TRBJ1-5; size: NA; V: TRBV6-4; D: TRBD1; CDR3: CASSDFLGQGIPSNQPQHF; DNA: TGTGCCAGCAGTGACTTTCTGGGACAGGGAATCCCTAGCAATCAGCCCCAGCATTTT
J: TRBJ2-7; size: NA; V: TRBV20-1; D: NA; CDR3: CSARAGYEQYF; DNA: TGCAGTGCTCGTGCTGGCTACGAGCAGTACTTC
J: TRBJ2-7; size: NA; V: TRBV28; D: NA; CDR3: CASSSRQGAVYF; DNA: TGTGCCAGCAGTTCAAGGCAGGGCGCCGTGTACTTC
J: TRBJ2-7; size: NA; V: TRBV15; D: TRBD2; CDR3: CATSRDLLAGLPYEQYF; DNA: TGTGCCACCAGCAGAGATCTCCTAGCGGGTTTACCCTACGAGCAGTACTTC
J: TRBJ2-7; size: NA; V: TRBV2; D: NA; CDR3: CASRGARSSYEQYF; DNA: TGTGCCAGCAGAGGTGCCAGGAGCTCCTACGAGCAGTACTTC
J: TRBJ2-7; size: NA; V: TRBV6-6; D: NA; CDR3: CASRTDRYEQYF; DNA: TGTGCCAGCAGAACGGACAGATACGAGCAGTACTTC
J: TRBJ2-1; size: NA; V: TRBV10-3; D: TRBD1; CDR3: CAISETGDYNEQFF; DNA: TGTGCCATCAGTGAGACAGGGGATTACAATGAGCAGTTCTTC
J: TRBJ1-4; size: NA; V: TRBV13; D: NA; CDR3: CASSYTTGTNEKLFF; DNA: TGTGCCAGCAGCTACACGACAGGAACTAATGAAAAACTGTTTTTT
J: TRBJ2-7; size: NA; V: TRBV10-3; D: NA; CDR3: CAAHRDGSYEQYF; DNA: TGTGCCGCCCACCGGGACGGGTCCTACGAGCAGTACTTC
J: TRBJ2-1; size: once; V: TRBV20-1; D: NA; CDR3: CSAKTNNEQFF; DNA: TGCAGTGCTAAGACTAACAATGAGCAGTTCTTC
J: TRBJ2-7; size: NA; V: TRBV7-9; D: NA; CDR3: CASSPVVRKNTYEQYF; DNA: TGTGCCAGCAGCCCGGTAGTCAGAAAGAATACCTACGAGCAGTACTTC
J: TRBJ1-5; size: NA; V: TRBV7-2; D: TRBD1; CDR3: CASSFYRGANQPQHF; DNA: TGTGCCAGCAGCTTTTACAGGGGAGCAAATCAGCCCCAGCATTTT
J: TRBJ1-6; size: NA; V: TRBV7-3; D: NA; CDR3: CASSFLGSYNSPLHF; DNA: TGTGCCAGCAGCTTCCTGGGCTCCTATAATTCACCCCTCCACTTT
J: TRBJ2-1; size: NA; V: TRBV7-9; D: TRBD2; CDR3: CATLAGGNYNEQFF; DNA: TGTGCCACACTAGCGGGAGGGAACTACAATGAGCAGTTCTTC
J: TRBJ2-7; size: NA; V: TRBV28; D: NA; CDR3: CASSWGFYEQYF; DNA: TGTGCCAGCAGTTGGGGTTTCTACGAGCAGTACTTC
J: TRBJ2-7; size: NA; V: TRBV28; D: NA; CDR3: CASRSSPTYEQYF; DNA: TGTGCCAGCAGGTCTAGCCCCACCTACGAGCAGTACTTC
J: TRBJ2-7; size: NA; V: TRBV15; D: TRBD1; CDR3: CATSRGDRDSYEQYF; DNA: TGTGCCACCAGCAGAGGGGACAGGGACTCCTACGAGCAGTACTTC
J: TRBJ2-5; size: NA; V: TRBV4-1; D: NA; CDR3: CASSQDPVGRGETQYF; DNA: TGCGCCAGCAGCCAAGATCCTGTAGGGAGGGGGGAGACCCAGTACTTC
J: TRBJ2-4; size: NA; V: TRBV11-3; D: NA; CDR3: CASTESGIQYF; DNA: TGTGCCAGCACCGAGTCGGGCATTCAGTACTTC
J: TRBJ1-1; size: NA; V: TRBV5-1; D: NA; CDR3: CASSKQRDTEAFF; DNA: TGCGCCAGCAGCAAACAGAGGGACACTGAAGCTTTCTTT
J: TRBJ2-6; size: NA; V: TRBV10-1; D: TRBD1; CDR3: CASSPGTGISGANVLTF; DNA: TGCGCCAGCAGTCCCGGGACAGGGATCTCTGGGGCCAACGTCCTGACTTTC
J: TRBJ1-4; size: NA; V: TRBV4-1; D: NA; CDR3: CASSQVFAGTNEKLFF; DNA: TGCGCCAGCAGCCAAGTATTCGCAGGGACTAATGAAAAACTGTTTTTT
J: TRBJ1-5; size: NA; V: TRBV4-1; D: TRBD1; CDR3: CASSRTGETPQHF; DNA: TGCGCCAGCAGCCGGACAGGCGAAACGCCCCAGCATTTT
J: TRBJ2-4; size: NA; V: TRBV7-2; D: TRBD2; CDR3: CASSWASSGGNIQYF; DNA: TGTGCCAGCAGCTGGGCATCTAGCGGGGGAAACATTCAGTACTTC
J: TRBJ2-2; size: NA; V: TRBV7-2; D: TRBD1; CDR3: CASSSQTGLNTGELFF; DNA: TGTGCCAGCAGCTCTCAGACAGGGCTGAACACCGGGGAGCTGTTTTTT
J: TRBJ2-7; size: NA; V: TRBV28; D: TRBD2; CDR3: CASRPRAGGYEQYF; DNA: TGTGCCAGCCGTCCTCGAGCGGGAGGGTACGAGCAGTACTTC
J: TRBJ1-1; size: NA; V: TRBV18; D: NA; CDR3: CASSPSPQGMRTEAFF; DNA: TGTGCCAGCTCACCAAGCCCCCAAGGGATGCGCACTGAAGCTTTCTTT
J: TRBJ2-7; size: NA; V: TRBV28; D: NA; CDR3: CASSLWGGSFSYEQYF; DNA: TGTGCCAGCAGTTTATGGGGCGGATCTTTCTCCTACGAGCAGTACTTC